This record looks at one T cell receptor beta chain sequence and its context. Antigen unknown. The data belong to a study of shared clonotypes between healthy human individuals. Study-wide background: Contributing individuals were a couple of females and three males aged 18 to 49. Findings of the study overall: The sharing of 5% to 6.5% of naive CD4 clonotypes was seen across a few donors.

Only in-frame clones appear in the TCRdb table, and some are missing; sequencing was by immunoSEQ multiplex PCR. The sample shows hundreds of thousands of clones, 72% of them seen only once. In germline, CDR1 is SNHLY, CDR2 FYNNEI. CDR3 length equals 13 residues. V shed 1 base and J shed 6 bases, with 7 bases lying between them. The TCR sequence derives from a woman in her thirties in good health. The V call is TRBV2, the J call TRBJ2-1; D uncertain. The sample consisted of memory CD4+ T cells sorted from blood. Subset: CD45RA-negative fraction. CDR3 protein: CASSEDPGNEQFF. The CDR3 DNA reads TGTGCCAGCAGTGAAGACCCGGGCAATGAGCAGTTCTTC.